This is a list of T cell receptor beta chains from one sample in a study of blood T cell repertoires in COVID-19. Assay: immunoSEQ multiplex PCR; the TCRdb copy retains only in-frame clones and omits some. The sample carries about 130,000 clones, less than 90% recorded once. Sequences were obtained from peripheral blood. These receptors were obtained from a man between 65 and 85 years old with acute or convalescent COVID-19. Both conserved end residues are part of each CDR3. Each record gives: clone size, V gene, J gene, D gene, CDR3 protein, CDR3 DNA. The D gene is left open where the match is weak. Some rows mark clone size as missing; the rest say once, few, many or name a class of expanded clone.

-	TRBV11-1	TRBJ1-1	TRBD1	CASSPLTGGRTEAFF	TGTGCCAGCAGCCCCCTGACAGGGGGACGAACTGAAGCTTTCTTT
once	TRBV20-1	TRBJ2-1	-	CSASLYNEQFF	TGCAGTGCTAGCCTCTACAATGAGCAGTTCTTC
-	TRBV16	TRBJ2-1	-	CASSPLPGYNEQFF	TGTGCCAGCAGCCCCCTCCCGGGGTACAATGAGCAGTTCTTC
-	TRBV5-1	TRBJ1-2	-	CASTRSRDYGYTF	TGCGCCAGCACAAGGAGCAGGGACTATGGCTACACCTTC
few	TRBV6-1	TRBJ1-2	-	CASSEADPGYGYGYTF	TGTGCCAGCAGTGAAGCCGACCCAGGGTATGGCTATGGCTACACCTTC
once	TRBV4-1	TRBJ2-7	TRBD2	CASSQDIVGPSGLYEQYF	TGCGCCAGCAGCCAAGATATCGTAGGACCTAGCGGGCTTTACGAGCAGTACTTC
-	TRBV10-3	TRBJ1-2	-	CAITGPTPYYGYTF	TGTGCCATCACTGGCCCGACACCTTACTATGGCTACACCTTC
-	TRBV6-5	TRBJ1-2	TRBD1	CASRPNRGHGYTF	TGTGCCAGCAGGCCTAACAGGGGACATGGCTACACCTTC
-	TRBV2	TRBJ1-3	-	CASSEAWGTGNTIYF	TGTGCCAGCAGTGAAGCCTGGGGGACAGGAAACACCATATATTTT
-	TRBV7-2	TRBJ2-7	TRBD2	CASSLGAGGYEQYF	TGTGCCAGCAGCTTAGGGGCGGGAGGCTACGAGCAGTACTTC
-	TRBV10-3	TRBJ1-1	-	CAISEGVNTEAFF	TGTGCCATCAGTGAAGGAGTGAACACTGAAGCTTTCTTT
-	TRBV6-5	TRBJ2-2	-	CASSYSWGLNTGELFF	TGTGCCAGCAGTTACTCATGGGGGCTAAACACCGGGGAGCTGTTTTTT
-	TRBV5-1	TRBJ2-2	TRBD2	CASSPGTSGVNTGELFF	TGCGCCAGCAGCCCCGGGACTAGCGGAGTGAACACCGGGGAGCTGTTTTTT
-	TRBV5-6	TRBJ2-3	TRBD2	CASRRLAGPSTDTQYF	TGTGCCAGCAGAAGACTAGCGGGGCCTAGCACAGATACGCAGTATTTT
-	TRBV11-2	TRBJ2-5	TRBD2	CASSFGLAGVQETQYF	TGTGCCAGCAGCTTCGGACTAGCGGGAGTCCAAGAGACCCAGTACTTC
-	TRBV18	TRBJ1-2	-	CASSPRDIDNYGYTF	TGTGCCAGCTCACCCCGGGACATAGATAACTATGGCTACACCTTC
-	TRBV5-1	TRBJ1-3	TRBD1	CASSLAGGDLGNTIYF	TGCGCCAGCAGCTTGGCAGGGGGCGATTTAGGAAACACCATATATTTT
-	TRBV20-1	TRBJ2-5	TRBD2	CSASPTSGGAETQYF	TGCAGTGCTAGTCCCACTAGCGGGGGGGCAGAGACCCAGTACTTC
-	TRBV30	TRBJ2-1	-	CAWTAGSGNEQFF	TGTGCCTGGACTGCGGGGTCTGGGAATGAGCAGTTCTTC
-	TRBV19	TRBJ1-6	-	CASRAGNSPLHF	TGTGCCAGTAGGGCAGGGAATTCACCCCTCCACTTT
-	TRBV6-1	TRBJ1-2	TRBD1	CASSEDGQGRGYTF	TGTGCCAGCAGTGAAGATGGACAGGGTCGTGGCTACACCTTC
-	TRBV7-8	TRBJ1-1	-	CASSLRGTEAFF	TGTGCCAGCAGCTTAAGGGGCACTGAAGCTTTCTTT
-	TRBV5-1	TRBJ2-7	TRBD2	CASSRGLENHEQYF	TGCGCCAGCAGCCGGGGACTAGAGAACCACGAGCAGTACTTC
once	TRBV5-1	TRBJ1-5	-	CASSLNPASQPQHF	TGCGCCAGCAGCTTGAATCCGGCTAGTCAGCCCCAGCATTTT
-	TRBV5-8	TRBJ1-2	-	CASSKTGANYGYTF	TGTGCCAGCAGCAAAACAGGTGCTAACTATGGCTACACCTTC
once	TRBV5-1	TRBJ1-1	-	CASSQRQAQGNREAFF	TGCGCCAGCAGCCAAAGACAGGCACAAGGGAACCGTGAAGCTTTCTTT